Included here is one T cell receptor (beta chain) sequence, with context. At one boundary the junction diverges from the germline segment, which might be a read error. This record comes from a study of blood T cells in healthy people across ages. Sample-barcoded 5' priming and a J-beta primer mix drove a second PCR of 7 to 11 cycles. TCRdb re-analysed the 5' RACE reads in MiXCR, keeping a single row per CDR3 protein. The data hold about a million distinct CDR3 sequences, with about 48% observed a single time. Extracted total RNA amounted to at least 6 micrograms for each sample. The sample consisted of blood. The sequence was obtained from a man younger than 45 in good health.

In DNA, the CDR3 is TGTACCAGCCAGGAGTCGGCGGGGGTCACAGATACGCAGTATTTT. Protein sequence: CTSQESAGVTDTQYF. The chain uses TRBV6-5 and TRBJ2-3; 7 bases align to TRBD2. CDR3 length: 15 residues. The germline gives CDR1 MNHEY, CDR2 SVGAGI.